What follows are 21 T cell receptor beta chains derived from one specimen sequenced in a study of T-cell memory formation after mild COVID-19. A single record per CDR3 protein comes from TCRdb applying MiXCR to the 5' RACE reads. The data show 540,000 or so distinct CDR3 sequences, over 20% seen once. Sample: PBMCs or a T cell subset sorted from them (not recorded which). Receptor source: an adult woman who had mild COVID-19 (a few samples of this study predate the infection). Cell type and time point are not known.

This clonotype has only a few counts. The chain joins TRBV5-6 to TRBJ2-1, with 11 nucleotides matching TRBD2. Germline-derived CDR1 and CDR2 are SGHDT and YYEEEE. Germline trimming cut 3 bases from V and 11 bases from J; bases unmatched to any gene: 7. The CDR3 has 14 amino acids. CDR3 in DNA: TGTGCCAGCAGCTCCGGGACTAGCGGATACCAGCAGTTCTTC. Protein: CASSSGTSGYQQFF.

V and J are TRBV29-1 and TRBJ1-2; possible D gene TRBD1, 5 bases. From germline, CDR1 is SQVTM and CDR2 ANQGSEA. The V and J ends lost 1 base and 4 bases respectively, with 16 bases between them. This CDR3 spans 15 amino acids. The CDR3 coding sequence is TGCAGCGTTGAAGCTTTCGGGCAGGGAAGCTATGGCTACACCTTC. It codes for CSVEAFGQGSYGYTF.

Note on this clonotype: At one of its ends the junction is not consistent with the germline gene, which may arise from a read error. This sequence joins TRBV7-2 and TRBJ2-3; perhaps TRBD2 as D (5 bases). Germline V lookup: CDR1 SGHTA, CDR2 FQGNSA. There are 15 residues in the CDR3. CDR3 loop: CASSLGWELTDTKYF. The CDR3 DNA is TGTGCCAGCAGCTTAGGGTGGGAGCTCACAGATACGAAGTATTTT.

The gene calls are TRBV18 and TRBJ2-5; 8 positions match TRBD2. After removal of 4 bases from V and 5 bases from J, the junction contained 12 bases not matched to a gene. The CDR3 loop spans 16 amino acids. CDR1 and CDR2 (germline): KGHSH, LQKENI. CDR3 sequence reads: CASSHSGTRLRETQYF. CDR3 sequence (DNA): TGTGCCAGCTCACACTCCGGGACTAGATTGCGGGAGACCCAGTACTTC.

The CDR3 coding sequence is TGCGCCAGCAGCTTGCGTTGGCAGGGTGGTTCGGGCACTGAAGCTTTCTTT. Protein: CASSLRWQGGSGTEAFF. The chain combines TRBV5-1 with TRBJ1-1; a possible D gene is TRBD1 (5 bases). In germline, CDR1 is SGHRS, CDR2 YFSETQ. The CDR3 runs 17 residues. Trimming shortened V by 1 base and J by 4 bases, and 20 bases separated the two germline ends.

This clonotype was found a few times. V is TRBV5-4 and J is TRBJ1-3, with D perhaps TRBD1 (5 bases). This CDR3 has 15 residues. Germline V gene sequence: CDR1 SGHNT, CDR2 YYREEE (reference sequence). Trimming removed 1 base at V and 4 bases at J, with 12 bases between. The CDR3 protein is CASSLSRATGNTIYF. The CDR3 nucleotides are TGTGCCAGCAGCTTGTCCAGGGCAACGGGAAACACCATATATTTT.

This clonotype was detected ten times or more. V gene TRBV20-1 combines with J gene TRBJ2-7; D gene ambiguous. The CDR3 length is 14 residues. CDR1 DFQATT and CDR2 SNEGSKA come from the germline V gene (reference sequence). The germline V and J ends were trimmed by 0 bases and 2 bases, with 11 bases remaining between them. The CDR3 DNA reads as TGCAGTGCTAGAGATGGCCGTGGGACCTACGAGCAGTACTTC. Protein: CSARDGRGTYEQYF.

The CDR3 region is CASSSLGNQPQHF. In DNA, the CDR3 is TGTGCCAGCAGTTCGCTGGGCAATCAGCCCCAGCATTTT. V usage is TRBV12-3 or TRBV12-4 and J usage is TRBJ1-5, with D unresolved. The length of the CDR3 is 13 residues. V lost 4 bases and J lost 2, with 6 bases in between.

This clonotype has only a few counts. The chain carries TRBV5-1 and TRBJ1-4, with 11 nucleotides matching TRBD1. CDR3 length equals 16 residues. With 0 bases clipped from V and 8 bases from J, the junction kept 6 bases outside the gene matches. Germline V gene data show CDR1 as SGHRS and CDR2 as YFSETQ. In DNA, the CDR3 is TGCGCCAGCAGCTTGGCCGGACAGGGGGCCGGAGAAAAACTGTTTTTT. Its translation: CASSLAGQGAGEKLFF.

The genes are TRBV7-2 and TRBJ2-7; TRBD2 aligns across 7 bases. From germline, CDR1 is SGHTA and CDR2 FQGNSA. The CDR3 has 17 residues. The V and J ends lost 2 bases and 5 bases, in that order; junction bases with no gene match: 15. The CDR3 protein is CASSLFTTSGKRNEQYF. Here the CDR3 DNA reads TGTGCCAGCAGCTTATTTACAACGAGCGGGAAACGGAACGAGCAGTACTTC.

This clonotype was detected a few times. The chain has TRBV15 and TRBJ2-3; D is uncertain. Germline V lookup: CDR1 LNHNV, CDR2 YYDKDF (reference sequence). V was trimmed by 3 bases and J by 0 bases, leaving 4 bases between them. This CDR3 spans 13 amino acids. The DNA of the CDR3 is TGTGCCACCAGCAGGATTAGCACAGATACGCAGTATTTT. Translating gives CATSRISTDTQYF.

This chain links TRBV7-9 with TRBJ2-3, with 8 bases that match TRBD1. Germline CDR1 reads SEHNR; CDR2 reads FQNEAQ (reference sequence). The trim removed 4 bases at V and 2 bases at J, leaving 8 bases unmatched. This CDR3 region has 16 residues. CDR3 coding DNA: TGTGCCAGCAGCTCACCTCCGGGACAGGACACAGATACGCAGTATTTT. Its translation: CASSSPPGQDTDTQYF.

This clonotype was detected a few times. The chain carries TRBV12-3 or TRBV12-4 and TRBJ2-3; 9 positions agree with TRBD1. This CDR3 has 15 residues. Trimming removed 4 bases from V and 2 bases from J; junction bases left unmatched: 4. CDR3 DNA: TGTGCCAGCAGTTCGGACAGGGGTGACACAGATACGCAGTATTTT. It translates to CASSSDRGDTDTQYF.

This clonotype was seen only a few times. The rearrangement uses TRBV2 and TRBJ1-5; unclear D gene. Looked up from germline, CDR1 is SNHLY and CDR2 is FYNNEI. The CDR3 extends over 14 amino acids. Trimming stripped 8 bases from V and 0 bases from J, with 11 bases between. CDR3 amino acids: CASARDSSNQPQHF. DNA of the CDR3: TGTGCCAGCGCTCGGGATAGTAGCAATCAGCCCCAGCATTTT.

Written as DNA, the CDR3 is TGTGCCAGCAGCACCGGGACAGGCCAAGAGACCCAGTACTTC. Translating it yields CASSTGTGQETQYF. This sequence joins TRBV5-6 and TRBJ2-5; 8 positions agree with TRBD1. The CDR3 totals 14 residues. The germline gives CDR1 SGHDT, CDR2 YYEEEE. The junction had 3 bases not matched to a gene; V was cut back by 4 bases and J by 1 base.

The rearrangement links TRBV20-1 to TRBJ2-1; D remains unclear. The V end lost 0 bases, the J end lost 13 bases, and 10 bases lay between the germline ends. CDR1 is DFQATT and CDR2 is SNEGSKA in the germline V gene (reference sequence). The CDR3 runs 11 residues. The CDR3 spells CSARDESVQFF. The CDR3 nucleotides read TGCAGTGCTAGAGATGAGAGTGTTCAGTTCTTC.

V usage is TRBV29-1 and J usage is TRBJ2-1; TRBD2 matches 7 bases. V lost 5 bases, J lost 4 bases, and 8 bases stayed unmatched. Germline V gene sequence: CDR1 SQVTM, CDR2 ANQGSEA. The CDR3 spans 14 residues. The CDR3 bases are TGCAGCGTTTCCCTGTGGGGGGGGTACAATGAGCAGTTCTTC. Translated: CSVSLWGGYNEQFF.

The J gene is TRBJ2-7, the V gene TRBV20-1; TRBD2 matches at 7 bases. CDR3 size: 15 residues. V gave up 5 bases and J gave up 5 bases; unmatched junction bases: 15. CDR1 and CDR2 from the germline V gene are DFQATT and SNEGSKA (reference sequence). The CDR3 nucleotides read TGCAGTGCTCCCTCCCCGGGGGAGCGGGGTGACGAGCAGTACTTC. Translation: CSAPSPGERGDEQYF.

This rearrangement joins TRBV3-1 to TRBJ2-5; D is unresolved. The ends were cut back, 3 bases at V and 2 bases at J, with 7 bases in the middle. Germline lookup yields CDR1 LGHDT and CDR2 YNNKEL (reference sequence). The CDR3 has 13 residues. The CDR3 reads CASSHPQQETQYF. CDR3 nucleotide sequence: TGTGCCAGCAGCCATCCCCAGCAAGAGACCCAGTACTTC.

This clonotype occurred a few times. The genes are TRBV20-1 and TRBJ2-1, with 7 nucleotides matching TRBD2. V lost 5 bases to trimming and J lost 4 bases; unmatched junction nucleotides: 5. The CDR3 has 13 residues. Germline assignment: CDR1 DFQATT and CDR2 SNEGSKA (reference sequence). CDR3 residues: CSASLADYNEQFF. CDR3 in DNA: TGCAGTGCTTCGCTAGCGGATTACAATGAGCAGTTCTTC.

This clonotype was counted ten times or more. The chain has TRBV4-1 and TRBJ2-5; D gene ambiguous. CDR1 is MGHRA, CDR2 YSYEKL, per germline. V was cut by 3 bases and J by 5 bases, with 16 bases left in between. This CDR3 contains 15 residues. The CDR3 is CASSQEPGQRETQYF. The CDR3 nucleotides read TGCGCCAGCAGCCAGGAACCGGGCCAGAGGGAGACCCAGTACTTC.